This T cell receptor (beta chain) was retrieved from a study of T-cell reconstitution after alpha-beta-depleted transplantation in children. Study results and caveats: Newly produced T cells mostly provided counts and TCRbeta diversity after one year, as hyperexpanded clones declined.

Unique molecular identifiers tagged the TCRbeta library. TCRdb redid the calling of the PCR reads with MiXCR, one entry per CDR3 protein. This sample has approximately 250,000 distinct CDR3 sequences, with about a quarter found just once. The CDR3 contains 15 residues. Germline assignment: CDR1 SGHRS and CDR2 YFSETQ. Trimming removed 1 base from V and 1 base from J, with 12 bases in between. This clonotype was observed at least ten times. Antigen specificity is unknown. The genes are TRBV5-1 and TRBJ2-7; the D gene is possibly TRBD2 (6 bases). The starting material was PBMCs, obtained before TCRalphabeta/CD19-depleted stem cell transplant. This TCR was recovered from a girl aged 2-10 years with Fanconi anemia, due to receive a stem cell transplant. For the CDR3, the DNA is TGCGCCAGCAGCTTGTGGGGCGGGGAATCCTACGAGCAGTACTTC. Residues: CASSLWGGESYEQYF. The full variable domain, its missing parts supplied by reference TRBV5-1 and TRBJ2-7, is KAGVTQTPRYLIKTRGQQVTLSCSPISGHRSVSWYQQTPGQGLQFLFEYFSETQRNKGNFPGRFSGRQFSNSRSEMNVSTLELGDSALYLCASSLWGGESYEQYFGPGTRLTVT.